Listed here is a single T cell receptor (beta chain). The source of the sample is a study of T cell repertoires in cytomegalovirus infection. Germline loops: CDR1 MDHEN, CDR2 SYDVKM. The length of the CDR3 is 14 residues. Deletions cut 2 bases from V and 5 bases from J, with 7 bases between. One entry per CDR3 protein results from TCRdb running MiXCR on the reads. The sample shows around 740,000 distinct CDR3 sequences, approximately 34% of them seen only once. Sample: PBMCs. The rearrangement joins TRBV28 to TRBJ1-6; no clear D gene. The receptor was isolated from a human donor in good health (CMV status not recorded). Some clones in this sample may be carry-over from other donors' samples. The CDR3 loop is CASSLTQNNSPLHF. The CDR3 DNA is TGTGCCAGCAGTTTAACTCAGAATAATTCACCCCTCCACTTT.